Shown below are 26 T cell receptor beta chains from a single sample sequenced in a study of T cell changes during pregnancy in multiple sclerosis. TCRdb's copy holds only in-frame clones and misses some; the assay was immunoSEQ multiplex PCR. The table records tens of thousands of clones, around 93% of them present only once. Source: peripheral blood, taken in the second trimester of pregnancy. The source is a female donor with multiple sclerosis, enrolled in a pregnancy study.

This clone has a single count. The chain is built from TRBV7-2 and TRBJ1-1; tentatively, D is TRBD1 (6 bases). This CDR3 is built from 14 residues. The V end was cut by 3 bases, the J end by 11 bases, with 19 bases between. The V gene's germline CDR1 is SGHTA and CDR2 FQGNSA. CDR3 residues: CASSFPGEGVRAFF. CDR3 DNA sequence: TGTGCCAGCAGCTTCCCTGGGGAGGGGGTTAGGGCTTTCTTT.

The chain recombines TRBV19 with TRBJ1-5; 7 bases line up with TRBD1. Germline CDR1 reads LNHDA; CDR2 reads SQIVND (reference sequence). J was trimmed by 2 bases and V by 5 bases; bases with no gene match: 3. This CDR3 spans 14 amino acids. Written as DNA, the CDR3 is TGTGCCAGTAGTGCTACAGGGGGCAATCAGCCCCAGCATTTT. This gives the protein CASSATGGNQPQHF.

The chain combines TRBV2 with TRBJ2-7, with TRBD1 matching 10 bases. The germline V gene encodes CDR1 SNHLY and CDR2 FYNNEI. The CDR3 runs 14 residues. Unmatched junction bases numbered 8, after V lost 8 bases and J lost 4 bases. The CDR3 DNA follows: TGTGCCAGCGAAAGAGGGACAGGGGCTTACGAGCAGTACTTC. It codes for CASERGTGAYEQYF.

The rearrangement uses TRBV7-9 and TRBJ1-5, with D tentatively TRBD1 (5 bases). With 5 bases removed from V and 3 bases from J, the gap between germline ends came to 11 bases. This CDR3 has 14 residues. Germline lookup yields CDR1 SEHNR and CDR2 FQNEAQ (reference sequence). The CDR3 loop reads CASSPIGHNQPQHF. CDR3 in DNA: TGTGCCAGCAGCCCAATTGGACACAATCAGCCCCAGCATTTT.

J is TRBJ2-1 and V is TRBV2; 8 bases fit TRBD2. V trimming: 11 bases; J trimming: 5 bases; junction bases outside the gene matches: 14. CDR3 length: 15 amino acids. Per the germline V gene, CDR1 is SNHLY and CDR2 is FYNNEI. DNA of the CDR3: TGTGCCCAGCAAAGTTGGCGGGAGGAAGACAATGAGCAGTTCTTC. The encoded protein is CAQQSWREEDNEQFF.

The rearrangement uses TRBV5-6 and TRBJ2-6; the match to TRBD1 covers 7 bases. The trim removed 0 bases at V and 0 bases at J, leaving 6 bases unmatched. The germline V gene has CDR1 SGHDT and CDR2 YYEEEE. The CDR3 length is 18 residues. The DNA of the CDR3 is TGTGCCAGCAGCTTGGCCGGGACAGCCCGCTCTGGGGCCAACGTCCTGACTTTC. Protein: CASSLAGTARSGANVLTF.

Only a few counts were recorded for this clone. The V gene is TRBV6-1, the J gene TRBJ2-7; D might be TRBD2 (6 bases). Germline values: CDR1 MNHNS, CDR2 SASEGT. This CDR3 comprises 14 residues. V dropped 7 bases and J dropped 6 bases, with 19 bases sitting between them. CDR3 in DNA: TGTGCCAGCAAGGAGGGACCTCTAGTCGCCGAGCAGTACTTC. Encoded protein: CASKEGPLVAEQYF.

The rearrangement links TRBV28 to TRBJ1-2; TRBD1 aligns across 8 bases. J lost 0 bases, V lost 5 bases, and 5 bases had no gene match. Germline V lookup: CDR1 MDHEN, CDR2 SYDVKM. The length of the CDR3 is 15 residues. The CDR3 bases are TGTGCCAGCAGTGTTGGACAGGGCTCTAACTATGGCTACACCTTC. Translation: CASSVGQGSNYGYTF.

The CDR3 region is CASSQGQGPTYEQYF. The CDR3 nucleotides read TGCGCCAGCAGCCAAGGACAGGGACCCACCTACGAGCAGTACTTC. This chain joins TRBV4-1 and TRBJ2-7; 7 bases align to TRBD1. Germline CDR1 MGHRA, CDR2 YSYEKL. The CDR3 loop spans 15 amino acids. V gave up 1 base and J gave up 2 bases; unmatched junction bases: 5.

The chain couples TRBV7-6 to TRBJ1-3; 7 bases line up with TRBD1. Germline V CDR1 and CDR2: SGHVS, FNYEAQ. The junction had 10 bases not matched to a gene; V was cut back by 5 bases and J by 3 bases. This CDR3 contains 16 residues. CDR3 region: CASSLDRDGLGNTIYF. The CDR3 bases are TGTGCCAGCAGCCTCGACAGGGACGGTCTTGGAAACACCATATATTTT.

This clone occurred once. J is TRBJ2-3 and V is TRBV7-9; no firm D call. This CDR3 has 14 residues. Germline CDR1 SEHNR, CDR2 FQNEAQ (reference sequence). Deletions cut 2 bases from V and 7 bases from J, with 13 bases between. In DNA, the CDR3 is TGTGCCAGCAGCTTACCCCTCCCAACAAATACGCAGTATTTT. This translates into CASSLPLPTNTQYF.

The V and J genes are TRBV6-5 and TRBJ2-3; D is uncertain. Per the germline V gene, CDR1 is MNHEY and CDR2 is SVGAGI. The CDR3 has 16 residues. The V end was cut by 2 bases, the J end by 0 bases, with 12 bases between. CDR3 sequence: CASSYGQDYSTDTQYF. For the CDR3, the DNA is TGTGCCAGCAGTTACGGGCAGGATTATAGCACAGATACGCAGTATTTT.

V usage is TRBV11-1 and J usage is TRBJ2-7; 8 nucleotides agree with TRBD2. The V and J ends lost 3 bases and 2 bases, in that order; junction bases with no gene match: 3. Germline-derived CDR1 and CDR2 are SGHAT and FQDESV (reference sequence). The CDR3 sequence is 14 residues long. The CDR3 DNA follows: TGTGCCAGCAGCTTCGACGGGGGGGCCTACGAGCAGTACTTC. It yields the protein CASSFDGGAYEQYF.

V usage is TRBV13 and J usage is TRBJ2-5; TRBD2 matches at 7 bases. The CDR3 sequence is 13 residues long. Per the germline V gene, CDR1 is PRHDT and CDR2 is FYEKMQ (reference sequence). V lost 7 bases and J lost 3; bases outside the gene matches: 5. In DNA, the CDR3 is TGTGCCAGCACCCCACGGGGGGAAGAGACCCAGTACTTC. It translates to CASTPRGEETQYF.

This clone appeared many times. The J gene is TRBJ1-4, the V gene TRBV4-2; no firm D call. The germline gives CDR1 LGHNA, CDR2 YNFKEQ. V lost 2 bases and J lost 8, with 9 bases in between. The CDR3 runs to 13 residues. The CDR3 is CASSQSVREKLFF. The CDR3 region has the DNA TGTGCCAGCAGCCAATCGGTCCGCGAAAAACTGTTTTTT.

The V call is TRBV11-3, the J call TRBJ2-6, with D perhaps matching TRBD2 (6 bases). CDR3 length: 17 residues. CDR1 is SGHNT and CDR2 is YENEEA in the germline V gene. V was cut by 1 base and J by 0 bases, with 10 bases left in between. The CDR3 loop reads CASSLGQTSSGANVLTF. The DNA for the CDR3 is TGTGCCAGCAGCTTAGGACAGACTAGCTCTGGGGCCAACGTCCTGACTTTC.

This chain links TRBV4-2 with TRBJ2-3, with a possible D match to TRBD1 (6 bases). The CDR3 extends over 15 amino acids. The V end lost 0 bases, the J end lost 4 bases, and 11 bases lay between the germline ends. From germline, CDR1 is LGHNA and CDR2 YNFKEQ. The CDR3, as DNA: TGTGCCAGCAGCCAAGATCAGGGGATTTCAGATACGCAGTATTTT. Encoded protein: CASSQDQGISDTQYF.

This chain connects TRBV19 to TRBJ2-1; TRBD1 matches 9 bases. Trimming cost V 3 bases and J 5 bases; bases outside gene matches: 8. The CDR3 totals 16 residues. Germline CDR1 LNHDA, CDR2 SQIVND (reference sequence). CDR3 in amino acids: CASSMSTGGLDNEQFF. The CDR3 DNA reads as TGTGCCAGTAGTATGTCGACAGGGGGTCTCGACAATGAGCAGTTCTTC.

The chain links TRBV6-1 to TRBJ2-3; D remains unclear. CDR1 MNHNS and CDR2 SASEGT come from the germline V gene. V lost 2 bases and J 4 bases, leaving 4 bases between the germline ends. The CDR3 sequence is 12 residues long. CDR3 DNA sequence: TGTGCCAGCAGTGAACTAGCAGATACGCAGTATTTT. It codes for CASSELADTQYF.

The gene calls are TRBV6-1 and TRBJ1-2, with 7 bases lining up with TRBD1. Germline values: CDR1 MNHNS, CDR2 SASEGT. This CDR3 has 13 residues. V shed 8 bases and J 6 bases; nucleotides not matched to a gene: 9. The CDR3 nucleotides read TGTGCCAGCCTAAGACAGGGAATCCATGGCTACACCTTC. Its translation: CASLRQGIHGYTF.

The chain uses TRBV5-1 and TRBJ1-2; 7 bases line up with TRBD1. Trimming removed 0 bases from V and 4 bases from J; junction bases left unmatched: 6. The germline gives CDR1 SGHRS, CDR2 YFSETQ. CDR3 length equals 15 residues. CDR3 sequence reads: CASSLGGQSFYGYTF. For the CDR3, the DNA is TGCGCCAGCAGCTTGGGGGGACAGTCATTCTATGGCTACACCTTC.

The chain joins TRBV25-1 to TRBJ2-3, with 8 bases matching TRBD2. Germline CDR1 and CDR2: MGHDK and SYGVNS. This CDR3 contains 17 residues. Trimming removed 3 bases from V and 3 bases from J; junction bases left unmatched: 11. In DNA form, the CDR3 reads TGTGCCAGCAGTGAGCCGGATTCGGGGGGGCGAACAGATACGCAGTATTTT. Translation: CASSEPDSGGRTDTQYF.

V gene TRBV19 combines with J gene TRBJ2-1; TRBD2 might be the D (7 bases). From germline, CDR1 is LNHDA and CDR2 SQIVND (reference sequence). V was trimmed by 5 bases and J by 9 bases, leaving 20 bases between them. The CDR3 length is 15 residues. The DNA of the CDR3 is TGTGCCAGTAGTCTCAAGGGAGGGGGGGGAGGTGAGCAGTTCTTC. Encoded protein: CASSLKGGGGGEQFF.

The genes are TRBV2 and TRBJ1-6, with no clear D. The CDR3 totals 15 residues. V was trimmed by 1 base and J by 9 bases, leaving 13 bases between them. Germline values: CDR1 SNHLY, CDR2 FYNNEI. The CDR3 here is CASSEGGGQASPLHF. In nucleotides, the CDR3 is TGTGCCAGCAGTGAAGGGGGAGGGCAGGCTTCACCCCTCCACTTT. Together with reference TRBV2 and TRBJ1-6, the CDR3 gives the full variable domain: EPEVTQTPSHQVTQMGQEVILRCVPISNHLYFYWYRQILGQKVEFLVSFYNNEISEKSEIFDDQFSVERPDGSNFTLKIRSTKLEDSAMYFCASSEGGGQASPLHFGNGTRLTVT.

This chain links TRBV5-4 with TRBJ2-2, with TRBD2 matching over 15 bases. Trimming at V came to 4 bases and at J to 1 base, leaving 5 bases not matched to a gene. The V gene's germline CDR1 is SGHNT and CDR2 YYREEE (reference sequence). The CDR3 sequence is 18 residues long. CDR3 sequence: CASSIGTSGGQNTGELFF. The CDR3 DNA follows: TGTGCCAGCAGCATTGGGACTAGCGGGGGGCAGAACACCGGGGAGCTGTTTTTT.

This clone was counted a single time. The chain is built from TRBV12-5 and TRBJ1-5, with 7 positions matching TRBD1. J lost 5 bases, V lost 5 bases, and 21 bases had no gene match. CDR1 is LGHNT, CDR2 FRNRAP, per germline. The CDR3 is made up of 19 amino acids. The CDR3 reads CASGLYQKDRVRFDQPQHF. As DNA, the CDR3 is TGTGCTAGTGGTCTATACCAAAAAGACAGGGTGCGTTTCGATCAGCCCCAGCATTTT.